These 8 T cell receptor beta chains were sequenced from one sample in a study of cytotoxic CD8 clonotypes in ibrutinib-treated CLL (dated by TCRdb to the early 2020s). This specimen's time point label, interpreted: about 11 months on ibrutinib. Library prep was done by the immunoSEQ multiplex PCR assay. The source is immuneACCESS, and TCRdb retained only in-frame sequences with V and J called. Part of the clones is not carried over; for the studies checked, unresolved V genes explain less than half of this, and the remainder is unexplained. The sample data list more than 50,000 clones, and approximately 57% of these were observed just once. Together, the top ten hold roughly 14% of the sample. The source was PBMCs, collected after 12 months of ibrutinib treatment. These receptors all stem from a human donor with chronic lymphocytic leukemia.

This clone was observed once. The genes are TRBV4-2 and TRBJ1-4; D is undetermined. The ends were cut back, 4 bases at V and 7 bases at J, with 4 bases in the middle. Germline loops: CDR1 LGHNA, CDR2 YNFKEQ. This CDR3 has 11 residues. The DNA for the CDR3 is TGTGCCAGCAGCCGCACTGAAAAACTGTTTTTT. Translating gives CASSRTEKLFF.

This rearrangement joins TRBV15 to TRBJ2-3; 7 nucleotides align to TRBD2. Germline V CDR1 and CDR2: LNHNV, YYDKDF (reference sequence). V shed 0 bases and J 0 bases; nucleotides not matched to a gene: 3. The CDR3 sequence is 16 residues long. Here the CDR3 reads CATSREAGFSTDTQYF. CDR3 DNA sequence: TGTGCCACCAGCAGAGAAGCGGGGTTCAGCACAGATACGCAGTATTTT.

A few counts support this clone. CDR3: CASSPRGSNTEAFF. Here the CDR3 DNA reads TGTGCCAGCAGCCCTAGGGGATCGAACACTGAAGCTTTCTTT. This rearrangement joins TRBV7-6 to TRBJ1-1; maybe TRBD1 (5 bases). Germline CDR1 reads SGHVS; CDR2 reads FNYEAQ. The length of the CDR3 is 14 residues. V lost 5 bases to trimming and J lost 1 base, with 11 bases between them. Full variable domain (remainder filled in from reference TRBV7-6 and TRBJ1-1): GAGVSQSPRYKVTKRGQDVALRCDPISGHVSLYWYRQALGQGPEFLTYFNYEAQQDKSGLPNDRFSAERPEGSISTLTIQRTEQRDSAMYRCASSPRGSNTEAFFGQGTRLTVV.

The chain has TRBV5-1 and TRBJ2-1; no clear D gene. V lost 5 bases, J lost 0 bases, and 12 bases lay in between. Germline CDR1 SGHRS, CDR2 YFSETQ. The CDR3 contains 15 residues. The CDR3 spells CASRTELSSYNEQFF. The CDR3 nucleotides are TGCGCCAGCAGGACGGAATTGAGCTCCTACAATGAGCAGTTCTTC.

This clone appeared once. This same CDR3 is encoded by further DNA sequences in the sample. The chain joins TRBV28 to TRBJ2-7; the D gene is possibly TRBD2 (6 bases). V lost 5 bases and J lost 6, with 14 bases in between. CDR1 and CDR2 from the germline V gene are MDHEN and SYDVKM. The CDR3 runs to 13 residues. The CDR3 here is CASSLGLGGEQYV. In nucleotides, the CDR3 is TGTGCCAGCAGTCTCGGCTTGGGGGGCGAGCAGTACGTC.

The chain employs TRBV7-9 and TRBJ2-7; 7 bases are a match to TRBD2. Losses at the gene ends were 4 bases for V and 3 bases for J; bases not matched to a gene: 12. This CDR3 is built from 16 residues. Germline CDR1 SEHNR, CDR2 FQNEAQ (reference sequence). CDR3 in amino acids: CASSSYQRGAFYEQYF. Here the CDR3 DNA reads TGTGCCAGCAGCTCTTATCAGCGGGGAGCCTTCTACGAGCAGTACTTC.

Written as DNA, the CDR3 is TGTGCCAGCAGTTTAGGGGGAGCTAGTTCGGAGGAGCAGTTCTTC. Protein: CASSLGGASSEEQFF. This chain joins TRBV6-6 and TRBJ2-1, with D maybe TRBD1 (6 bases). CDR1 and CDR2 (germline): MNHNY, SVGAGI (reference sequence). The CDR3 is 15 amino acids. The V end lost 4 bases, the J end lost 10 bases, and 20 bases lay between the germline ends.

The chain joins TRBV6-1 to TRBJ1-5; D not certain. The germline V gene encodes CDR1 MNHNS and CDR2 SASEGT. Trimming left V 4 bases short and J 4 bases short, with 5 bases between. This CDR3 is built from 12 residues. CDR3 sequence (DNA): TGTGCCAGCAGTGCGGGGAATCAGCCCCAGCATTTT. This translates into CASSAGNQPQHF.